A selection of T cell receptor beta chains follows, all from one sample in a study of T cells in Graves' hyperthyroidism and ophthalmopathy. TCRdb re-called the multiplex PCR reads with MiXCR, one entry per CDR3 protein. The sample has about 290,000 distinct CDR3 sequences, about an eighth seen once. Sample: blood. These receptors originate from a woman aged 40 to 50 with Graves' hyperthyroidism. Each CDR3 is given with its conserved first and last residue. D genes are given only for firm matches. Size tells how often a clone was seen (once, few, many) or the class of an expanded clone, and some rows leave it out.

clone size	V gene	D gene	J gene	CDR3 DNA	CDR3 protein
many	TRBV7-8	-	TRBJ1-6	TGTGCCAGCAGCTCGACAAGTAGTCCCCTCCACTTT	CASSSTSSPLHF
-	TRBV12-3/TRBV12-4	TRBD1	TRBJ2-7	TGTGCCAGCAGGGGGACAGGGGACTCCGAGCAGTACTTC	CASRGTGDSEQYF
many	TRBV29-1	-	TRBJ1-2	TGCAGCGTTAGTCGGGGGCTCTATGGCTACACCTTC	CSVSRGLYGYTF
few	TRBV15	-	TRBJ2-4	TGTGCCACCAGCAGAGATCAAATGGGGTTCGCCAAAAACATTCAGTACTTC	CATSRDQMGFAKNIQYF
many	TRBV7-9	-	TRBJ2-2	TGTGCCACCACCACGGGGGTTATCACCGGGGAGCTGTTTTTT	CATTTGVITGELFF
-	TRBV25-1	-	TRBJ2-2	TGTGCCAGCAGTGAAGAGGGCAGGACCCACGGGGAGCTGTTTTTT	CASSEEGRTHGELFF
once	TRBV6-9	TRBD1	TRBJ1-6	TGTGCCAGCAGTTATGACAGGGGGCTCGGTTCACCCCTCCACTTT	CASSYDRGLGSPLHF
many	TRBV24-1	-	TRBJ1-2	TGTGCCACCAGTGAGGGGGGTGGCTATGGCTACACCTTC	CATSEGGGYGYTF
few	TRBV7-9	TRBD2	TRBJ2-3	TGTGCCAGCAGCTCTCTAGCGGGAGGAAGGTCAGATACGCAGTATTTT	CASSSLAGGRSDTQYF
many	TRBV28	-	TRBJ2-1	TGTGCCAGCAGTCCCCTCCCTTCTTCTGCGGGACTTTTCAATGAGCAGTTCTTC	CASSPLPSSAGLFNEQFF
-	TRBV3-1	TRBD1	TRBJ2-7	TGTGCCAGCAGCCAAGGCTATGGGACAGGGGGCTCCTACGAGCAGTACTTC	CASSQGYGTGGSYEQYF
many	TRBV20-1	-	TRBJ1-3	TGCAGTGCTAGAGTAGGATCTAGTGGAAACACCATATATTTT	CSARVGSSGNTIYF
many	TRBV3-1	-	TRBJ1-6	TGTGCCAGCCAGGACGGGGCTTCACCCCTCCACTTT	CASQDGASPLHF
many	TRBV28	TRBD2	TRBJ2-3	TGTGCCAGCAGTGTGACTAGCGGGAGGGACACAGATACGCAGTATTTT	CASSVTSGRDTDTQYF
many	TRBV27	-	TRBJ1-2	TGTGCCAGCAGCCCCAACAGGAGCTATGGCTACACCTTC	CASSPNRSYGYTF
many	TRBV6-1	TRBD1	TRBJ2-1	TGTGCCAGCGGAACCGGGACAGCTCCCGGGGAGCAGTTCTTC	CASGTGTAPGEQFF
many	TRBV2	-	TRBJ1-1	TGTGCCAGCAGTAAGGACTTCGGCACTGAAGCTTTCTTT	CASSKDFGTEAFF
many	TRBV24-1	-	TRBJ2-7	TGTGCCACCAGTGATTTGACGGGTAGCGGAGAGCAGTACTTC	CATSDLTGSGEQYF
many	TRBV6-1	-	TRBJ2-1	TGTGCCAGCAGTGATCCGGGACTCTCCTACAATGAGCAGTTCTTC	CASSDPGLSYNEQFF
many	TRBV5-6	-	TRBJ2-3	TGTGCCAGCAGCTTGGTCCAGCGGGTCACAGATACGCAGTATTTT	CASSLVQRVTDTQYF
few	TRBV6-1	TRBD1	TRBJ2-7	TGTGCCAGCAGACCGGGACAGGGTATTCGCGAGCAGTACTTC	CASRPGQGIREQYF
many	TRBV20-1	-	TRBJ2-7	TGCAGTGCTGAGGAATCTAGGATCGAGCAGTACTTC	CSAEESRIEQYF
-	TRBV7-9	TRBD2	TRBJ2-1	TGTGCCAGCAGCCCCCCCCTAGCGGGAGATGACAATGAGCAGTTCTTC	CASSPPLAGDDNEQFF
-	TRBV12-3/TRBV12-4	-	TRBJ2-7	TGTGCCAGTTTTCTCTTCCGGACACAAAGCTCCTACGAGCAGTACTTC	CASFLFRTQSSYEQYF
many	TRBV2	-	TRBJ2-2	TGTGCCAGCAGTAAAAGGGCAAGCAACACCGGGGAGCTGTTTTTT	CASSKRASNTGELFF
many	TRBV19	-	TRBJ1-5	TGTGCCAGTAGTCCATCATGGGGTTATAGCAATCAGCCCCAGCATTTT	CASSPSWGYSNQPQHF
many	TRBV28	TRBD1	TRBJ1-1	TGTGCCAGCAGCTTCGGGGACAGGGACACTGAAGCTTTCTTT	CASSFGDRDTEAFF
many	TRBV20-1	-	TRBJ1-6	TGCAGTGTTCCAGGGAATTTTAATTCACCCCTCCACTTT	CSVPGNFNSPLHF
many	TRBV20-1	-	TRBJ1-2	TGCAGTGCTCCCAGACCGTCGAGCCATGGCTACACCTTC	CSAPRPSSHGYTF
many	TRBV20-1	TRBD1	TRBJ1-4	TGCAGTGCTAAGGACAGGGCTGAAAAACTGTTTTTT	CSAKDRAEKLFF
many	TRBV20-1	TRBD2	TRBJ2-5	TGCAGTGCTAGAGTGCCGGCTAGCGGGGGGGAGACCCAGTACTTC	CSARVPASGGETQYF
few	TRBV4-1	-	TRBJ2-3	TGCGTCAGCAGCCAAGAACAGGGAATCATAACGCAGTATTTT	CVSSQEQGIITQYF
few	TRBV30	-	TRBJ1-2	TGTGCCTGGAGTGTAACCCGAACACACTATGGCTACACCTTC	CAWSVTRTHYGYTF
many	TRBV7-2	-	TRBJ2-3	TGTGCCAGCAGCTTAATGCTTACAGATACGCAGTATTTT	CASSLMLTDTQYF
many	TRBV11-2	TRBD2	TRBJ2-3	TGTGCCAGCAGACCTAGCGGGGCAGGCACAGATACGCAGTATTTT	CASRPSGAGTDTQYF
few	TRBV24-1	TRBD2	TRBJ2-1	TGTGCCACCAGTGGGGCTAGCGGGAACTCCTACAATGAGCAGTTCTTC	CATSGASGNSYNEQFF
-	TRBV29-1	-	TRBJ1-5	TGCAGCGTTGAAGAGACAGATAGCTTTAGCAATCAGCCCCAGCATTTT	CSVEETDSFSNQPQHF
many	TRBV4-1	-	TRBJ2-1	TGCGCCAGCAGCCAAGATGAGGGGCGGGCCCAGTTCTTC	CASSQDEGRAQFF
few	TRBV6-1	TRBD2	TRBJ2-7	TGTGCCAGCAGCATAACTAGCGTGGCCAACTACGAGCAGTACTTC	CASSITSVANYEQYF
many	TRBV12-3/TRBV12-4	-	TRBJ1-1	TGTGCCAGCAGTTTAGTGGGGGGTCAAGCTTTCTTT	CASSLVGGQAFF
-	TRBV24-1	-	TRBJ2-1	TGTGCCACCAGTGTCCGGGGGTTGTTCTTC	CATSVRGLFF
-	TRBV12-3/TRBV12-4	-	TRBJ1-1	TGTGCCAGCAGTTTCGTCGGGGGCACTGAAGCTTTCTTT	CASSFVGGTEAFF
-	TRBV5-4	-	TRBJ1-2	TGTGCCAGCAGCGTTAACAGGGAAGGGCCCAACTATGGCTACACCTTC	CASSVNREGPNYGYTF